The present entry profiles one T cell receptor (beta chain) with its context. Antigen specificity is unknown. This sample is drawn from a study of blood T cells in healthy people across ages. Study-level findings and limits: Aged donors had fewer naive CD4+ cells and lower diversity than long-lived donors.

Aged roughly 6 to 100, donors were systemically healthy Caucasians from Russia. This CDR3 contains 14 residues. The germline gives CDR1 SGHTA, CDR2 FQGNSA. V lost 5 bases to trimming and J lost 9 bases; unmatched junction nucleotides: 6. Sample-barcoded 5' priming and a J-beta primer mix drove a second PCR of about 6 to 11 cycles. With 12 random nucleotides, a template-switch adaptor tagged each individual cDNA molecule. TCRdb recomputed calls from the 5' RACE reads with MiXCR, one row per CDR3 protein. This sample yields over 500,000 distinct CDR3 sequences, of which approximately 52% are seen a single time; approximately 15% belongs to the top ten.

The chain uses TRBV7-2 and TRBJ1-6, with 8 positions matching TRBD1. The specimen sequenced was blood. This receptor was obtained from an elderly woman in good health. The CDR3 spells CASSGQGEGSPLHF. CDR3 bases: TGTGCCAGCAGCGGACAGGGTGAAGGTTCACCCCTCCACTTT.